The T cell receptor beta chain described here comes from a study of early T cells in non-severe SARS-CoV-2 infection. Looking at the study overall: Bulk RNA from unsorted whole blood was sequenced; chains were unpaired.

From germline, CDR1 is KGHSH and CDR2 LQKENI. Between the trimmed V and J ends, which lost 2 bases and 1 base, there was a span of 10 bases. CDR3 size: 15 residues. TCRdb analysed the 5' RACE reads with MiXCR anew, one entry per CDR3 protein. Of tens of thousands of distinct CDR3 sequences in the sample, 10% to 15% were seen once. This clonotype appeared many times. The genes are TRBV18 and TRBJ2-3; D unclear. The material sequenced was whole blood. The TCR sequence derives from an adult who was a healthcare worker with PCR-confirmed SARS-CoV-2 infection or an uninfected control (not recorded which). The CDR3 is CASSPAGSGTDTQYF. The CDR3 DNA reads as TGTGCCAGCTCACCAGCAGGTTCCGGCACAGATACGCAGTATTTT. Supplemented by reference TRBV18 and TRBJ2-3, the full variable domain reads NAGVMQNPRHLVRRRGQEARLRCSPMKGHSHVYWYRQLPEEGLKFMVYLQKENIIDESGMPKERFSAEFPKEGPSILRIQQVVRGDSAAYFCASSPAGSGTDTQYFGPGTRLTVL.